This TCR beta chain was identified in a study of spatial heterogeneity in lung cancer. This clonotype occurred many times. The antigen is undetermined. As to time point: sample taken at primary tumor resection. Donation came from roughly 72 patients with untreated early-stage non-small cell lung cancer. Researchers sequenced whole RNA taken from tumor, nontumor lung or frozen PBMC without sorting. TCRdb independently ran MiXCR on the 5' RACE reads; one entry per CDR3 protein. The repertoire holds about 27,000 distinct CDR3 sequences, with roughly 6.9% as singletons. Overall study results and limits: Within tumors, counts of expanded alpha and beta TCRs tracked tumor mutation counts.

Germline CDR1 is MGHRA and CDR2 is YSYEKL. The CDR3 length is 17 residues. The V and J ends lost 4 bases and 1 base, in that order; junction bases with no gene match: 6. The starting material was lung tumor tissue, obtained at surgery. J is TRBJ2-3 and V is TRBV4-1; 12 bases are shared with TRBD2. The clonotype comes from a male donor with early-stage non-small cell lung cancer. The CDR3 region is CASSRGLAGPRTDTQYF. CDR3 nucleotides: TGCGCCAGCAGCCGCGGACTAGCGGGGCCTCGCACAGATACGCAGTATTTT.